These 18 T cell receptor beta chains share one sample of origin, sequenced in a study of shared clonotypes between healthy human individuals. Measured with immunoSEQ multiplex PCR; TCRdb has only the in-frame clones, and not every one. The sample yields around 1.4 million clones, 98% seen once. The sample taken for sequencing was naive CD4+ T cells sorted from blood. Regarding subset: CD45RA+ positively selected. The receptor set was obtained from a man aged 30 to 39 in good health.

V is TRBV7-8 and J is TRBJ2-7, with 8 positions matching TRBD2. V lost 5 bases to trimming and J lost 0 bases; unmatched junction nucleotides: 6. CDR1 is SGHVS and CDR2 is FQNEAQ in the germline V gene. This CDR3 region has 15 residues. This CDR3 is CASSPTGTSSYEQYF. CDR3 DNA sequence: TGTGCCAGCAGCCCCACCGGGACTAGCTCCTACGAGCAGTACTTC.

This clone occurred once. The V and J genes are TRBV7-9 and TRBJ2-7; 13 bases map to TRBD2. Germline CDR1 reads SEHNR; CDR2 reads FQNEAQ (reference sequence). Germline trimming cut 2 bases from V and 5 bases from J; bases unmatched to any gene: 9. CDR3 length: 17 amino acids. The CDR3 reads CASSLNPRTSGRDEQYF. CDR3 sequence (DNA): TGTGCCAGCAGCTTAAATCCTCGGACTAGCGGGAGAGACGAGCAGTACTTC. Looking up the rest from reference TRBV7-9 and TRBJ2-7 gives the full variable domain: DTGVSQNPRHKITKRGQNVTFRCDPISEHNRLYWYRQTLGQGPEFLTYFQNEAQLEKSRLLSDRFSAERPKGSFSTLEIQRTEQGDSAMYLCASSLNPRTSGRDEQYFGPGTRLTVT.

The chain combines TRBV5-4 with TRBJ2-5; D tentatively fits TRBD1 or TRBD2 (5 bases each). The germline V and J ends were trimmed by 4 bases and 2 bases, with 15 bases remaining between them. The CDR3 has 15 amino acids. The germline V gene encodes CDR1 SGHNT and CDR2 YYREEE (reference sequence). CDR3 in DNA: TGTGCCAGCAGCAGCGCGGGTGACAGACAAGAGACCCAGTACTTC. It translates to CASSSAGDRQETQYF.

The V gene is TRBV2, the J gene TRBJ1-2; TRBD1 agrees at 7 bases. This CDR3 contains 13 residues. J gave up 4 bases and V 8 bases, and 7 bases lay outside the gene matches. Per the germline V gene, CDR1 is SNHLY and CDR2 is FYNNEI. CDR3 sequence (DNA): TGTGCCAGCCTTTACAGGGGTGGCTATGGCTACACCTTC. Amino acids: CASLYRGGYGYTF.

This sequence joins TRBV18 and TRBJ2-7; 10 bases match TRBD2. Per the germline V gene, CDR1 is KGHSH and CDR2 is LQKENI. CDR3 length: 15 residues. V lost 3 bases to trimming and J lost 3 bases; unmatched junction nucleotides: 5. The chain's CDR3 is CASSPPGTSVYEQYF. CDR3 in DNA: TGTGCCAGCTCACCCCCCGGGACTAGCGTCTACGAGCAGTACTTC.

V gene TRBV9 combines with J gene TRBJ1-5; weak D call: TRBD1 (5 bases). V lost 4 bases and J 7 bases, leaving 12 bases between the germline ends. CDR3 length: 13 residues. Germline CDR1 SGDLS, CDR2 YYNGEE. CDR3 sequence reads: CASSRGEGQPQHF. The CDR3 bases are TGTGCCAGCAGCCGGGGCGAGGGACAGCCCCAGCATTTT.

J is TRBJ1-1 and V is TRBV7-2; D not certain. The CDR3 has 15 residues. Trimming pared 0 bases from V and 0 bases from J, leaving 8 bases between. Germline CDR1 SGHTA, CDR2 FQGNSA. CDR3: CASSLAPAMNTEAFF. The CDR3 bases are TGTGCCAGCAGCTTAGCACCAGCTATGAACACTGAAGCTTTCTTT.

The genes are TRBV11-2 and TRBJ2-3; no definite D call. Between the trimmed V and J ends, which lost 1 base and 2 bases, there was a span of 7 bases. Germline V lookup: CDR1 SGHAT, CDR2 FQNNGV. The CDR3 has 14 residues. CDR3 nucleotide sequence: TGTGCCAGCAGCTTAGTAACAGACACAGATACGCAGTATTTT. This codes for CASSLVTDTDTQYF.

This clone appeared a single time. The chain joins TRBV28 to TRBJ2-2, with D perhaps matching TRBD1 (5 bases). The length of the CDR3 is 18 residues. Per the germline V gene, CDR1 is MDHEN and CDR2 is SYDVKM. V was trimmed by 4 bases and J by 0 bases, leaving 18 bases between them. CDR3 sequence: CASSSTPGGHTNTGELFF. The CDR3 DNA is TGTGCCAGCAGTTCAACCCCTGGCGGACATACGAACACCGGGGAGCTGTTTTTT.

The V call is TRBV2, the J call TRBJ2-7; 7 bases are shared with TRBD2. The germline CDR1 and CDR2 sequences are SNHLY and FYNNEI. J lost 4 bases, V lost 3 bases, and 9 bases had no gene match. The CDR3 extends over 15 amino acids. CDR3 amino acids: CASSDPGGRGYEQYF. The CDR3 bases are TGTGCCAGCAGTGATCCGGGCGGGAGAGGTTACGAGCAGTACTTC.

This chain uses TRBV10-3 with TRBJ2-3; 11 nucleotides match TRBD1. Per the germline V gene, CDR1 is ENHRY and CDR2 is SYGVKD. CDR3 length: 19 residues. The V and J ends lost 1 base and 1 base, in that order; junction bases with no gene match: 10. The CDR3 loop is CAISELGTGGQVGTDTQYF. CDR3 DNA sequence: TGTGCCATCAGTGAGTTGGGGACAGGGGGACAAGTGGGCACAGATACGCAGTATTTT.

Regarding this clone: Other DNA sequences in this specimen translate into the identical CDR3. The CDR3 region is CASSFRTAQETQYF. The CDR3 DNA is TGCGCCAGCAGCTTTCGGACTGCTCAAGAGACCCAGTACTTC. This sequence joins TRBV5-1 and TRBJ2-5, with D possibly TRBD2 on 5 matching bases. The V gene lost 2 bases and the J gene lost 2 bases, with 10 bases spanning the gap. The CDR3 contains 14 residues. Germline V lookup: CDR1 SGHRS, CDR2 YFSETQ. The full variable domain, in which reference TRBV5-1 and TRBJ2-5 provide the parts outside the CDR3, is KAGVTQTPRYLIKTRGQQVTLSCSPISGHRSVSWYQQTPGQGLQFLFEYFSETQRNKGNFPGRFSGRQFSNSRSEMNVSTLELGDSALYLCASSFRTAQETQYFGPGTRLLVL.

This rearrangement joins TRBV10-1 to TRBJ2-1; 10 bases are shared with TRBD2. The V segment lost 6 bases and the J segment 6 bases; nucleotides outside the gene matches: 8. The CDR3 is made up of 15 amino acids. In germline, CDR1 is WNHNN, CDR2 SYGVQD (reference sequence). CDR3 nucleotides: TGCGCCAGCAGCAGAGGAGCGGGAGGGTCCAATGAGCAGTTCTTC. It specifies CASSRGAGGSNEQFF.

V is TRBV5-1 and J is TRBJ1-4, with D possibly TRBD1 on 5 matching bases. From germline, CDR1 is SGHRS and CDR2 YFSETQ. V shed 4 bases and J shed 4 bases, with 14 bases lying between them. This CDR3 is built from 15 residues. CDR3 DNA sequence: TGCGCCAGCAGCCCTACGCGGGGGGATAATGAAAAACTGTTTTTT. Protein sequence: CASSPTRGDNEKLFF.

The chain couples TRBV2 to TRBJ1-5; D is perhaps TRBD1 (5 bases). Trimming pared 7 bases from V and 2 bases from J, leaving 12 bases between. The CDR3 extends over 14 amino acids. Germline CDR1 and CDR2: SNHLY and FYNNEI. This CDR3 is CASMGREGNQPQHF. For the CDR3, the DNA is TGTGCCAGCATGGGCAGGGAGGGCAATCAGCCCCAGCATTTT. The whole variable domain, filled in from reference TRBV2 and TRBJ1-5, reads EPEVTQTPSHQVTQMGQEVILRCVPISNHLYFYWYRQILGQKVEFLVSFYNNEISEKSEIFDDQFSVERPDGSNFTLKIRSTKLEDSAMYFCASMGREGNQPQHFGDGTRLSIL.

To note about this clone: The sample carries other DNA sequences with the same CDR3. The J gene is TRBJ1-5, the V gene TRBV2, with a weak D call TRBD1 (6 bases). CDR1 is SNHLY and CDR2 is FYNNEI in the germline V gene. Trimming took 2 bases from V and 1 from J, leaving 6 bases between them. This CDR3 spans 14 amino acids. CDR3 in DNA: TGTGCCAGCAGTGAACAGGGGAGCAATCAGCCCCAGCATTTT. Its translation: CASSEQGSNQPQHF.

This chain joins TRBV27 and TRBJ2-7, with 13 positions matching TRBD2. The ends lost 6 bases at V and 5 bases at J; junction bases unmatched: 19. CDR3 length: 19 amino acids. Germline CDR1 MNHEY, CDR2 SMNVEV (reference sequence). The CDR3 sequence is CASSPLDFWTSGSENEQYF. CDR3 sequence (DNA): TGTGCCAGCAGCCCACTGGACTTTTGGACTAGCGGGAGTGAAAACGAGCAGTACTTC.

As DNA, the CDR3 is TGTGCCAGCAAGGACACCGGGGAGCTGTTTTTT. Translated, it gives CASKDTGELFF. This chain joins TRBV2 and TRBJ2-2; D not resolved. CDR3 length equals 11 residues. Germline values: CDR1 SNHLY, CDR2 FYNNEI. The V end lost 7 bases, the J end lost 3 bases, and 3 bases lay between the germline ends.